This is a list of T cell receptor beta chains from one sample in a study of T cells after yellow fever vaccination. TCRdb itself ran the 5' RACE reads through MiXCR, one entry per CDR3 protein. The sample lists around 550,000 distinct CDR3 sequences; approximately 21% were seen once. The sample was PBMCs, taken 15 days after the yellow fever booster vaccination. These receptor sequences come from a man aged 30 to 39 who received the YFV17D yellow fever vaccine. Both conserved end residues are part of each CDR3.

v_call,j_call,cdr3_aa
TRBV27,TRBJ2-1,CASSLFAGGAYNEQFF
TRBV6-1,TRBJ2-1,CASIEGPAANEQFF
TRBV6-1,TRBJ2-2,CASSDVVAGELFF
TRBV12-3/TRBV12-4,TRBJ1-4,CASSPRQWEKLFF
TRBV5-1,TRBJ2-7,CASSLAQVNTEQYF
TRBV12-3/TRBV12-4,TRBJ2-1,CASSLVLAGGDEQFF
TRBV2,TRBJ1-5,CASRGDGAQPQHF
TRBV7-6,TRBJ1-2,CASSPQGRDYGYTF
TRBV29-1,TRBJ2-7,CSVGGQGTYEQYF
TRBV10-3,TRBJ2-7,CAISEPAGGDEQYF
TRBV9,TRBJ1-1,CASSEPSREPTEAFF
TRBV6-4,TRBJ2-7,CASSERYRVPSYEQYF
TRBV29-1,TRBJ2-1,CSETSGGPSYNEQFF
TRBV20-1,TRBJ2-3,CSASLLSGRAVDTQYF
TRBV7-9,TRBJ2-1,CASRVVSSNEQFF
TRBV5-1,TRBJ2-3,CASSLWLAGDSDTQYF
TRBV6-2/TRBV6-3,TRBJ2-1,CASSYTTDRTYNEQFF
TRBV5-1,TRBJ1-6,CASSLSTGGNSPLHF
TRBV21-1,TRBJ2-7,CASSKAQPTYEQYF
TRBV3-1,TRBJ2-2,CASSPSGLAGGTGELFF
TRBV18,TRBJ2-3,CASSPGRLTDTQYF
TRBV29-1,TRBJ2-5,CSVVGTYQETQYF
TRBV6-5,TRBJ2-1,CASSRTSGTNYNEQFF
TRBV7-8,TRBJ2-1,CASSQPGTSGRGRGDEQFF
TRBV7-8,TRBJ2-1,CASSFTDTEYNEQFF
TRBV5-1,TRBJ2-3,CASSLEVAGSGDTQYF
TRBV5-1,TRBJ2-3,CASSLAGRVTGADTQYF
TRBV14,TRBJ2-5,CASSPPGSPGTSGRIRVWETQYF
TRBV10-3,TRBJ2-1,CAISESPGLAGANYNEQFF
TRBV27,TRBJ2-7,CASSTFRQGSYEQYF